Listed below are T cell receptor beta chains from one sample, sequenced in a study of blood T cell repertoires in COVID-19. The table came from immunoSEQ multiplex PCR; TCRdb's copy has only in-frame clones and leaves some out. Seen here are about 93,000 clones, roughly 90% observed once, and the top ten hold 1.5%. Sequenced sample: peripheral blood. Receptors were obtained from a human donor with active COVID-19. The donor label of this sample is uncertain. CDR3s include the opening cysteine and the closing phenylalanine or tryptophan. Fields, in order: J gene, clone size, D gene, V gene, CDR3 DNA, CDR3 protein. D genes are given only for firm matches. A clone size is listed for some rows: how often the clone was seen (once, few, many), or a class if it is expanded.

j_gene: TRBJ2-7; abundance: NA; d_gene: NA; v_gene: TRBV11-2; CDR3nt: TGTGCCAGCAGCTTAGATGCCGGGAGTTTCTACGAGCAGTACTTC; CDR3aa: CASSLDAGSFYEQYF
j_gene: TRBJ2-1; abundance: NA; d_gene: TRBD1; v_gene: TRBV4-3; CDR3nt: TGCGCCAGCAGCAGGGGACAGGGGATCTACAATGAGCAGTTCTTC; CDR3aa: CASSRGQGIYNEQFF
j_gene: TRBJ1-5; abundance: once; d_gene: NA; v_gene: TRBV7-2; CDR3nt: TGTGCCAGCAGCTTAGGGGGGGAACAACAGCCCCAGCATTTT; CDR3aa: CASSLGGEQQPQHF
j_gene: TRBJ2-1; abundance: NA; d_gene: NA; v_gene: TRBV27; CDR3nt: TGTGCCAGCAGTTCCTCAGGGGAAGATTACAATGAGCAGTTCTTC; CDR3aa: CASSSSGEDYNEQFF
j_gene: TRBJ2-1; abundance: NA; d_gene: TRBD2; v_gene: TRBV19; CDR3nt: TGTGCCAGTAGGATGGGACTAGCGGGGGGGCCGGCTGAGCAGTTCTTC; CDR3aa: CASRMGLAGGPAEQFF
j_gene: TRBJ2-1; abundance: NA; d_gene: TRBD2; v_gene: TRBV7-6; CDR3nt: TGTGCCAGCAGCTTAGGGCCTAGCGGGGGGGCCATCAATGAGCAGTTCTTC; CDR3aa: CASSLGPSGGAINEQFF
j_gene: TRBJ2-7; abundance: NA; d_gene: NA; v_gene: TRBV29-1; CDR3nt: TGCAGCGTTGAATACAGGGAGGGAGAGCAGTACTTC; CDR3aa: CSVEYREGEQYF
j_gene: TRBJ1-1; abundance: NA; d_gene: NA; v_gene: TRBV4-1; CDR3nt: TGCGCCAGCAGCCAGTCGACAGCCCGGGAAGCTTTCTTT; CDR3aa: CASSQSTAREAFF
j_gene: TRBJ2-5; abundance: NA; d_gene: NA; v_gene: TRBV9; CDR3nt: TGTGCCAGCAGCGTAGGGCTAGCGTTACAAGAGACCCAGTACTTC; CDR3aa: CASSVGLALQETQYF
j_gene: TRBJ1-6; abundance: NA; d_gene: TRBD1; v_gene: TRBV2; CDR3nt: TGTGCCAGCAGTGAACGGGGACAGACGAATTCACCCCTCCACTTT; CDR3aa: CASSERGQTNSPLHF
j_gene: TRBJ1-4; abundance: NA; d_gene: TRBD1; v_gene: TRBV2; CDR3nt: TGTGCCAGCAGGGGAGAGGGGGCGCCTCCTAATGAAAAACTGTTTTTT; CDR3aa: CASRGEGAPPNEKLFF
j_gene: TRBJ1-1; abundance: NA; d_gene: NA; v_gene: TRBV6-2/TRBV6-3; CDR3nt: TGTGCCAGCAGTTTTGGCAGTTCCACTGAAGCTTTCTTT; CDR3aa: CASSFGSSTEAFF
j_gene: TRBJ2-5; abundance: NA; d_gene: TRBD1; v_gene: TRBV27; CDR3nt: TGTGCCAGCAGTCCAGACAGGGGGCGGGGGGAGACCCAGTACTTC; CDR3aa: CASSPDRGRGETQYF
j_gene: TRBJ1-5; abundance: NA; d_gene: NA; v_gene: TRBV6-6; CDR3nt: TGTGCCAGCAGTTACACACAGGCTTCGAATCAGCCCCAGCATTTT; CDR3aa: CASSYTQASNQPQHF
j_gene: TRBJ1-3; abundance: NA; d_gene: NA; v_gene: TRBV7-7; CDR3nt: TGTGCCAGCAGCCGAGGCCCGGTGACCGCAGGAAACACCATATATTTT; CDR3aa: CASSRGPVTAGNTIYF
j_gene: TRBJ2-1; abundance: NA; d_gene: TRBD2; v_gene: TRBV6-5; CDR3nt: TGTGCCAGCAGGTACGGGGGGGCCGCCTACAATGAGCAGTTCTTC; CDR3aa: CASRYGGAAYNEQFF
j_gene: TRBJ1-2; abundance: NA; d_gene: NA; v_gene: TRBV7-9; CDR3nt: TGTGCCAGCAGCTTATTAGCGGGGGGACTAGGAGGCTATGGCTACACCTTC; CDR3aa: CASSLLAGGLGGYGYTF
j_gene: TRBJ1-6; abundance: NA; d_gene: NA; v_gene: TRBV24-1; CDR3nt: TGTGCCACCAACAATAATTCACCCCTCCACTTT; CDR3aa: CATNNNSPLHF
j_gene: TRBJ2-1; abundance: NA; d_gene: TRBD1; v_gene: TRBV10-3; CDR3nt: TGTGCCATCAAGGGACAGGGCCCGAATGAGCAGTTCTTC; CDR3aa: CAIKGQGPNEQFF
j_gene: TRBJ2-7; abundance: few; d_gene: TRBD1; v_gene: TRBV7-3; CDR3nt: TGTGCCAGCAGCTTAGGACAGGGGGATACCTACGAGCAGTACTTC; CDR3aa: CASSLGQGDTYEQYF
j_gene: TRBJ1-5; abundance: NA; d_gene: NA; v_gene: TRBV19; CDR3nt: TGTGCCAGTAGTATTTGGTCGCCACAGTATAGCAATCAGCCCCAGCATTTT; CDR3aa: CASSIWSPQYSNQPQHF
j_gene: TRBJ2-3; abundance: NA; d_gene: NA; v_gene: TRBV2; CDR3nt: TGTGCCAGCAGTGAAGCGGTTAGGGAGTCGCACACAGATACGCAGTATTTT; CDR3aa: CASSEAVRESHTDTQYF
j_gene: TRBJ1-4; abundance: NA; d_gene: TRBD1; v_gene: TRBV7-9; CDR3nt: TGTGCCAGCAGCTTAGCGGCGGGACAGGGAGGTATTGAAAAACTGTTTTTT; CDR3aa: CASSLAAGQGGIEKLFF
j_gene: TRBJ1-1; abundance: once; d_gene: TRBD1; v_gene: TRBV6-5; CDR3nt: TGTGCCAGCAGGAGACAGGGACTGAACACTGAAGCTTTCTTT; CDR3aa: CASRRQGLNTEAFF
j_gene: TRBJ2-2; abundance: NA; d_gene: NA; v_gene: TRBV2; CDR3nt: TGTGCCAGCAGTGAATACGGGGAGCTGTTTTTT; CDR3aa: CASSEYGELFF
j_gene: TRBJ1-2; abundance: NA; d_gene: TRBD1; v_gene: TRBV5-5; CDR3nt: TGTGCCAGCAGCGATACAGGGGTCGGCTACACCTTC; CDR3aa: CASSDTGVGYTF
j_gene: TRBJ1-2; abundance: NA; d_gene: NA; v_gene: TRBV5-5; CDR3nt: TGTGCCAGCAGCTTGGACACCAGGGGAGACTATGGCTACACCTTC; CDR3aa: CASSLDTRGDYGYTF
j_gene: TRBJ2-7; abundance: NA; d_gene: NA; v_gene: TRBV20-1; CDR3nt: TGCAGTGCTAAACAGGGTTACGAGCAGTACTTC; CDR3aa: CSAKQGYEQYF
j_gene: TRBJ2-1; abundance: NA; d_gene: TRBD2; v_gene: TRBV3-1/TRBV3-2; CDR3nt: TGTGCCAGCAGCCAGGCCGAGGTCCCGGGACTAGCGGGGGGCAGGCACAATGAGCAGTTCTTC; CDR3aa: CASSQAEVPGLAGGRHNEQFF
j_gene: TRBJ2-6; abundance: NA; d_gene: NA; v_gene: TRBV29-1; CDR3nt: TGCAGCGTTGACCCCGGGAGCTCTGGGGCCAACGTCCTGACTTTC; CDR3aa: CSVDPGSSGANVLTF
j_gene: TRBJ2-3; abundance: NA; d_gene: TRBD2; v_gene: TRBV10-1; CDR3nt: TGCGCCAGCAGTGAGGACATTAGCGGGTCCCGGCAGGGAGATACGCAGTATTTT; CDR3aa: CASSEDISGSRQGDTQYF
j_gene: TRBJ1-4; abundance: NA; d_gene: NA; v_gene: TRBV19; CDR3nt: TGTGCCAGTAGTATTGGAGGGGTTAATGAAAAACTGTTTTTT; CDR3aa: CASSIGGVNEKLFF
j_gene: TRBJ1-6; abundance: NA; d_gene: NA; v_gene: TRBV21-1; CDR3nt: TGTGCCAGCAGCAAAGAAAAGGGGAGGGTTAAGAATTCACCCCTCCACTTT; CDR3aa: CASSKEKGRVKNSPLHF
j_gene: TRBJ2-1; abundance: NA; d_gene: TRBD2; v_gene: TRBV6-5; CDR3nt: TGTGCCAGCAGAATGGGGGGGGTGGACTTCGGTGAGCAGTTCTTC; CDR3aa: CASRMGGVDFGEQFF
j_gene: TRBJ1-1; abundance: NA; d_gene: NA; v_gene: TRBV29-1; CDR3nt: TGCAGCGTTGACGACACCTTGAACACTGAAGCTTTCTTT; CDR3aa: CSVDDTLNTEAFF
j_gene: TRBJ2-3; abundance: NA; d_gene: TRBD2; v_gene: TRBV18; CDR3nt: TGTGCCAGCTCTCCCGTTGTGAGGACTAGCGGGGACACAGATACGCAGTATTTT; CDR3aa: CASSPVVRTSGDTDTQYF
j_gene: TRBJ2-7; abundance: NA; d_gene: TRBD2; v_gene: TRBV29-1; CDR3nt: TGCAGCGTTGAGGGCGGGGGGCACGAGCAGTACTTC; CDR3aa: CSVEGGGHEQYF
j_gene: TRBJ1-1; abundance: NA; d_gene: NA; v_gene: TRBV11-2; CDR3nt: TGTGCCAGCAGCTTAGTGACAGGATATGGAGCTTTCTTT; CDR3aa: CASSLVTGYGAFF
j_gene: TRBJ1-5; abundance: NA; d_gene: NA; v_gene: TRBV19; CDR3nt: TGTGCCAGTAAACGGGATTCCTATCAGCCCCAGCATTTT; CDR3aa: CASKRDSYQPQHF
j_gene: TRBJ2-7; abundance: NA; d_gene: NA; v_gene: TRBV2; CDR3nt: TGTGCCAGCATTGGGGAAGCGGCCTACGAGCAGTACTTC; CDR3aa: CASIGEAAYEQYF
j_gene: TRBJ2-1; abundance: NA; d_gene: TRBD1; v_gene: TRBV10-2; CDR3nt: TGCGCCAGCACGGACAGGGCCTACAATGAGCAGTTCTTC; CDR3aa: CASTDRAYNEQFF
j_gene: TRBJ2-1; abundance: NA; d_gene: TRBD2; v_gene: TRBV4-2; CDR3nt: TGTGCCAGCAGCCAAGCGGCGGGGGGGCGCCAAAACAATGAGCAGTTCTTC; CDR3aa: CASSQAAGGRQNNEQFF
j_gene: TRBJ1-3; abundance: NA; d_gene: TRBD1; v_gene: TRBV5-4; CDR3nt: TGTGCCAGCAGCTTCTTAGGACAGGAGGCGTTGGGAAACACCATATATTTT; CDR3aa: CASSFLGQEALGNTIYF
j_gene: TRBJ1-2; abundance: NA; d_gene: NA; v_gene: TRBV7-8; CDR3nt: TGTGCCAGCAGCTCGACATGGATGGCCGGCTACACCTTC; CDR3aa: CASSSTWMAGYTF
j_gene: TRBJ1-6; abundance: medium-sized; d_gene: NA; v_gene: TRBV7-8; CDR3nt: TGTGCCAGCAGCTTCCGCGAAGTATCGGAGTCACCCCTCCACTTT; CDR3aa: CASSFREVSESPLHF
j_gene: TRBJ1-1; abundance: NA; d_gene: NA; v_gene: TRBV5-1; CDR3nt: TGCGCCAGCCGGGGATTGGGTGCAGCCCCTGAAGCTTTCTTT; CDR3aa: CASRGLGAAPEAFF
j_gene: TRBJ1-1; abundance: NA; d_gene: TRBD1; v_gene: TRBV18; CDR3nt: TGTGCCAGCTCACCGACCCAGGGGGCGGACACTGAAGCTTTCTTT; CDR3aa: CASSPTQGADTEAFF
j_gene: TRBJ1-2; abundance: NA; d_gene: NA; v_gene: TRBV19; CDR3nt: TGTGCCAGTAGTACTCTGACAGGACAGTTTAACTATGGCTACACCTTC; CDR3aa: CASSTLTGQFNYGYTF
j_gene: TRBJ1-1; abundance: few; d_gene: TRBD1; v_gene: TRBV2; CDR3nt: TGTGCCAGCAGTAAGGGACAGGGGGACACTGAAGCTTTCTTT; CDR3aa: CASSKGQGDTEAFF
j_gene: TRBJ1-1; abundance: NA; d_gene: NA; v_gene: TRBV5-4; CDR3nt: TGTGCCAGCAGCTTGGCGGGGGGAGGCTTGTATACTGAAGCTTTCTTT; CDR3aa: CASSLAGGGLYTEAFF
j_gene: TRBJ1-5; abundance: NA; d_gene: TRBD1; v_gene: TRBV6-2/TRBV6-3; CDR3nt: TGTGCCAGCAGCCCGACAGGGAATCAGCCCCAGCATTTT; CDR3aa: CASSPTGNQPQHF
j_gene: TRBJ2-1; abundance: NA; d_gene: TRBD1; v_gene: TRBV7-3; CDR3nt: TGTGCCAGCAGCCTCCTAGCCGGGACAGTGGGCAATGAGCAGTTCTTC; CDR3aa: CASSLLAGTVGNEQFF